This entry concerns a single TCR beta chain. Its cognate antigen is unknown. Profiled with immunoSEQ multiplex PCR; TCRdb holds only in-frame clones, not every one. The sample has approximately 150,000 clones, 89% seen once. These data originate in a study of T cell responses to AZD1222 COVID-19 vaccine. About the study: Pooling covered second doses at about 4 or about 12 weeks.

CDR1 is SNHLY, CDR2 FYNNEI, per germline. V lost 6 bases and J 0 bases, leaving 12 bases between the germline ends. The length of the CDR3 is 15 residues. Regarding the study as a whole: The donor group comprised mostly white British people and more females; the analysis possibly underestimated clonal diversity. Within unmutated variant regions lay the reported targets of nearly half of spike-specific TCRs. The repertoires were collected only after the peak T cell response.

The receptor was isolated from an adult in good health. The chain recombines TRBV2 with TRBJ2-4; D remains ambiguous. The sequencing here drew on peripheral blood, taken on day 0 of AZD1222 vaccination. The CDR3 spells CASRAPAVAKNIQYF. The DNA of the CDR3 is TGTGCCAGCAGGGCCCCGGCGGTAGCCAAAAACATTCAGTACTTC.